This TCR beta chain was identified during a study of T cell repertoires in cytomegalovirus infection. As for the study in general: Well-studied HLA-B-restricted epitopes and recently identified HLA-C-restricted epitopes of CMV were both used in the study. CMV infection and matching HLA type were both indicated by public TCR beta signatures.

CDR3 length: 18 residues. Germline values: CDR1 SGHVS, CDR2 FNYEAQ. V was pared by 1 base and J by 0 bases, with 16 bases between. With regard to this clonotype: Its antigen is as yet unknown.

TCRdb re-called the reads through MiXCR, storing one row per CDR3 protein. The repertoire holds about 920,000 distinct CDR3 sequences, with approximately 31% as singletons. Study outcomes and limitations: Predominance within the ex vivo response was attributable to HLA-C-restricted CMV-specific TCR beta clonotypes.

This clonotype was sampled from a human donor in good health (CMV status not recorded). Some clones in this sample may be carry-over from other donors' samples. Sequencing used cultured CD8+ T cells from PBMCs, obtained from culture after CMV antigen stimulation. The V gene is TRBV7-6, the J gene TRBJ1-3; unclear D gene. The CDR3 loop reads CASSLGWNTQFSGNTIYF. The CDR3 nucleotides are TGTGCCAGCAGCTTAGGTTGGAACACACAATTCTCTGGAAACACCATATATTTT.